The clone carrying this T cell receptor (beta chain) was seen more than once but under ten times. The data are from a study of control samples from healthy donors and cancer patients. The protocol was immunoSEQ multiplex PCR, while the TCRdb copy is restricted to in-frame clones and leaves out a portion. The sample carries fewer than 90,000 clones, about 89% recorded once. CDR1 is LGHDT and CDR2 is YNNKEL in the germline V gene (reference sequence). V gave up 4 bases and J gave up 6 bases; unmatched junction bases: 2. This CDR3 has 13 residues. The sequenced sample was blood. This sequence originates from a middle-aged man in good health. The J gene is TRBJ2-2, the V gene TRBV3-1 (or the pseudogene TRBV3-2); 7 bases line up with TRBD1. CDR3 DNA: TGTGCCAGCAGCCCAGGACAGGCCGGGGAGCTGTTTTTT. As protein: CASSPGQAGELFF.